This TCR beta chain was documented in a study of CD8 T cells in ankylosing spondylitis. Points from the study as a whole: In the blood and synovial fluid of reactive arthritis, some motif variants had been previously reported. There was a TCR beta motif, made of roughly eight highly homologous variants, that appeared characteristic of ankylosing spondylitis blood.

V gave up 3 bases and J gave up 4 bases, with 15 bases separating them. CDR3 length: 14 residues. Per germline, CDR1 DFQATT and CDR2 SNEGSKA (reference sequence). This clonotype was seen more than once but under ten times. What it binds is unknown. TCR beta libraries were made by quantitative 5'-RACE with molecular barcodes. MiXCR, run by TCRdb on the 5' RACE reads, gives a single entry per CDR3 protein. The sample lists 500,000 to 550,000 distinct CDR3 sequences, more than 9.5% seen once, with nearly 7% in the top ten. Sequencing used blood, either unsorted or a sorted T cell fraction (not recorded which). This TCR was recovered from a male donor with ankylosing spondylitis. The J gene is TRBJ1-2, the V gene TRBV20-1; D ambiguous. In nucleotides, the CDR3 is TGCAGTGCTAGCGGGCAGCTGATGGTCTATGGCTACACCTTC. The encoded protein is CSASGQLMVYGYTF.